This record concerns one TCR beta chain sequence. What it binds is not known. CDR1 is SGDLS, CDR2 YYNGEE, per germline. Trimming took 0 bases from V and 2 from J, leaving 11 bases between them. CDR3 length: 15 residues. These data originate in a study of naive and memory T cell subsets. The beta constant-region primer was an equimolar mix of two oligonucleotides covering TRBC1 and TRBC2. Ligated cDNA was amplified by four rounds of PCR with nested alpha and beta constant-region primers and SP2. TCRdb re-called the UMI-ligation and nested PCR reads through MiXCR, storing one row per CDR3 protein. This sample has more than 120,000 distinct CDR3 sequences; about 20% occur once, and the top ten carry more than 0.6%. Cells stained for CD3, CD4, CD8, CD45RA, CD27 and viability were sorted into four CD45RA/CD27 subsets. Study results and caveats: Naive and memory subsets had different power law exponents for TCR abundance. Possibly reflecting memory cells re-expressing CD45RA, a few larger clonotypes occurred in naive repertoires, especially CD8. Activation and differentiation may alter RNA-based TCR counts. Over 90% of naive TCR sequences appeared only once after error correction, unlike memory subsets.

This receptor was identified in a human donor in good health. Sequenced material: naive CD8+ T cells from blood. J is TRBJ2-5 and V is TRBV9; either TRBD1 or TRBD2 may fit D (5 bases each). CDR3 bases: TGTGCCAGCAGCGTAGACGGGACCACACAAGAGACCCAGTACTTC. Amino acids: CASSVDGTTQETQYF.